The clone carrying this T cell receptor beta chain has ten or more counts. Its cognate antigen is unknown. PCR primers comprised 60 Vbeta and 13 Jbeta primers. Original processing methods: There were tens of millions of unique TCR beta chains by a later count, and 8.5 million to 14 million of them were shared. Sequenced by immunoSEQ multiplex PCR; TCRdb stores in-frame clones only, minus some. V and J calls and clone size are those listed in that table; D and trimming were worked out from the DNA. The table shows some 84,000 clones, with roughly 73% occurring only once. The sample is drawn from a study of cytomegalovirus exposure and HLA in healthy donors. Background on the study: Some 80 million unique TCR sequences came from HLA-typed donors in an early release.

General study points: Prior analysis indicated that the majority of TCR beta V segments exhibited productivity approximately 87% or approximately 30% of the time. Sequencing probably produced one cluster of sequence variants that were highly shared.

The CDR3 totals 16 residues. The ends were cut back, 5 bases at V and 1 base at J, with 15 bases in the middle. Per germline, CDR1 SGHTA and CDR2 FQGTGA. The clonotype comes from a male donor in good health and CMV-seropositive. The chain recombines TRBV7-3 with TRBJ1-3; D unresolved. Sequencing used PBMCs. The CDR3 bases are TGTGCCAGCAGCCATTTCCCGGGGTCATCTGGAAACACCATATATTTT. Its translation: CASSHFPGSSGNTIYF.